Sequencing of this TCR beta chain was carried out in a study of cytomegalovirus exposure and HLA in healthy donors. PCR amplification relied on 60 Vbeta primers (plus 13 Jbeta primers). This table comes from immunoSEQ multiplex PCR, and its TCRdb copy is limited to in-frame clones, with some not included. The sample yields 120,000 to 150,000 clones, approximately 72% seen once. V was clipped by 7 bases and J by 0 bases; unmatched bases: 16. The CDR3 runs to 19 residues. From germline, CDR1 is LNHDA and CDR2 SQIVND (reference sequence). The chain links TRBV19 to TRBJ2-1; 9 positions agree with TRBD1. The TCR sequence derives from a woman aged 60-75 years in good health and CMV-seronegative. The sequencing input was PBMCs. CDR3 nucleotides: TGTGCCAGTACCTCCAGCGGACCGGGGACAGGGATCTCCTACAATGAGCAGTTCTTC. This translates into CASTSSGPGTGISYNEQFF.